This T cell receptor beta chain appears in the sequencing data of a study of CD8+ T cells in alopecia areata. This clone turned up a few times. The treatment: oral pan-JAK inhibitor, 5-10 mg twice daily. The CDR3 sequence is 16 residues long. Looked up from germline, CDR1 is KGHSH and CDR2 is LQKENI. With 5 bases removed from V and 0 bases from J, the gap between germline ends came to 13 bases. Isolated RNA was reverse transcribed into cDNA used as the sequencing template. The protocol was immunoSEQ multiplex PCR, while the TCRdb copy is restricted to in-frame clones and leaves out a portion. The sample contains 110,000 or so clones, roughly three fifths of which appear only once.

The sample here was CD4+ T cells sorted from blood, taken at week 24, from a patient treated with tofacitinib. This clonotype was sampled from a human donor with alopecia areata. The gene calls are TRBV18 and TRBJ1-4, with D hard to call. The CDR3 DNA sequence: TGTGCCAGCTCAGGGATGCAAATCGCAACTAATGAAAAACTGTTTTTT. This sequence encodes CASSGMQIATNEKLFF.